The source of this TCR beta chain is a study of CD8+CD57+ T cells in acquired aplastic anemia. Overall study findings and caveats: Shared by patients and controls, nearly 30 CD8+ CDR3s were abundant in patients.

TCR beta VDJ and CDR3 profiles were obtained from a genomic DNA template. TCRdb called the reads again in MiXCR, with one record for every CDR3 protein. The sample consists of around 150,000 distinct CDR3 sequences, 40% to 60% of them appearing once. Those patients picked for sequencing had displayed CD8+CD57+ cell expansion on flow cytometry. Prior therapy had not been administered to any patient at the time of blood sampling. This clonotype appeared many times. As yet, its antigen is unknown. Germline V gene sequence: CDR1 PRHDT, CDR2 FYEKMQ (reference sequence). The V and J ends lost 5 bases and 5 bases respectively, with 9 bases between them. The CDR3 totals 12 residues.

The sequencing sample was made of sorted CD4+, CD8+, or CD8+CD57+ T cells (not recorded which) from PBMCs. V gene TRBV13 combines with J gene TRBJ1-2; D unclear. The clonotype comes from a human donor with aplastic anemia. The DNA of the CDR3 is TGTGCCAGCAGCCAAGAGGAGTATGGCTACACCTTC. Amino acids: CASSQEEYGYTF.